These T cell receptor beta chains were read from a single sample in a study of T cells after yellow fever vaccination. TCRdb passed the 5' RACE reads through MiXCR, listing each CDR3 protein once. The sample includes hundreds of thousands of distinct CDR3 sequences, approximately 13% seen only once; the top ten take 15%. The material sequenced was PBMCs, taken on the day of the yellow fever booster vaccination. Source of these receptors: a man aged 25 to 45 who received the YFV17D yellow fever vaccine. The CDR3 runs from the conserved cysteine through the conserved F or W. The D gene is left open where the match is weak. Expanded clones get a size class; other rows say once, few or many, or leave the size out.

V gene,D gene,clone size,J gene,CDR3 DNA,CDR3 protein
TRBV5-1,TRBD1,-,TRBJ1-1,TGCGCCAGCAGCTTCCGTCCGGACAGGGGAAACACTGAAGCTTTCTTT,CASSFRPDRGNTEAFF
TRBV7-2,TRBD2,-,TRBJ2-1,TGTGCCAGCAGCTCAAGAGCGGGAATCTCCTACAATGAGCAGTTCTTC,CASSSRAGISYNEQFF
TRBV20-1,-,-,TRBJ2-7,TGCAGTGCCACCCTGGACTACGAGCAGTACTTC,CSATLDYEQYF
TRBV7-6,-,few,TRBJ1-1,TGTGCCAGCAGCGAGGGTGAAGTCACTGAAGCTTTCTTT,CASSEGEVTEAFF
TRBV24-1,TRBD1,-,TRBJ1-5,TGTGCCACCAGTGATTCGCACAGGGGTAGCAATCAGCCCCAGCATTTT,CATSDSHRGSNQPQHF
TRBV19,-,-,TRBJ2-5,TGTGCCAGTACGGATGAGGAGACCCAGTACTTC,CASTDEETQYF
TRBV20-1,-,few,TRBJ1-1,TGCAGTGCTAGGGGTTCGGGAATGAACACTGAAGCTTTCTTT,CSARGSGMNTEAFF
TRBV5-1,-,-,TRBJ1-1,TGCGCCAGCAGCTTGGCCGGGACAAGCCGTGAAGCTTTCTTT,CASSLAGTSREAFF
TRBV27,-,-,TRBJ2-1,TGTGCCAGCAGTTTCCTCAGAGGGGTTGGCAATGAGCAGTTCTTC,CASSFLRGVGNEQFF
TRBV20-1,-,-,TRBJ2-1,TGCAGTGCTAGAGATCGCCGGAGAGGGTCCTACAATGAGCAGTTCTTC,CSARDRRRGSYNEQFF
TRBV19,-,-,TRBJ2-5,TGTGCCAGTTCTTCTACAGGTGTTCAAGAGACCCAGTACTTC,CASSSTGVQETQYF
TRBV4-2,-,-,TRBJ1-2,TGTGCCAGCAGCCAAGATCTTGGTCTTCACTACACCTTC,CASSQDLGLHYTF
TRBV20-1,TRBD2,few,TRBJ2-5,TGCAGTGCTAGAGAACGCGGGAGGAGTCAAGAGACCCAGTACTTC,CSARERGRSQETQYF
TRBV27,-,once,TRBJ1-4,TGTGCCAGCAGTTTATCGGGGGGCAGTGAAAAACTGTTTTTT,CASSLSGGSEKLFF
TRBV5-5,TRBD2,few,TRBJ2-7,TGTGCCAGCAGCAGACTAGCGGGAGGGCCCCTCGAGCAGTACTTC,CASSRLAGGPLEQYF
TRBV28,-,-,TRBJ2-5,TGTGCCAGTTCCCCCTGGGTCGCTGGCCAAGAGACCCAGTACTTC,CASSPWVAGQETQYF
TRBV9,-,-,TRBJ1-1,TGTGCCAGCAGCGTAGCGGCCGGGGCGGTCGGGACTGAAGCTTTCTTT,CASSVAAGAVGTEAFF
TRBV7-2,TRBD1,few,TRBJ1-1,TGTGCCAGCAGCCCGGACAGGCAGAACACTGAAGCTTTCTTT,CASSPDRQNTEAFF
TRBV19,TRBD1,-,TRBJ2-3,TGTGCCAGTAGTGCCCCGGGACAGGCCGCTACGCAGTATTTT,CASSAPGQAATQYF
TRBV30,-,-,TRBJ2-7,TGTGCCTGGTATCATTCCAGGGGGGCCCGTTCCTACGAGCAGTACTTC,CAWYHSRGARSYEQYF
TRBV7-8,-,few,TRBJ1-6,TGTGCCAGCAGCTTAAGGACCGATCTCATTTCACCCCTCCACTTT,CASSLRTDLISPLHF
TRBV28,TRBD2,few,TRBJ2-3,TGTGCCAGCAGTTTTGGGACTAGCGGGTTCTCAACTACGCAGTATTTT,CASSFGTSGFSTTQYF
TRBV20-1,-,many,TRBJ1-2,TGCAGTGCCCCGGATGGTACGGACTATGGCTACACCTTC,CSAPDGTDYGYTF
TRBV6-1,-,few,TRBJ2-2,TGTGCCACCACCGAACCGAACACCGGGGAGCTGTTTTTT,CATTEPNTGELFF
TRBV6-1,TRBD1,few,TRBJ2-7,TGTGCCAGCAGTACAGGGGGGACGACCTACGAGCAGTACTTC,CASSTGGTTYEQYF
TRBV29-1,TRBD2,-,TRBJ2-2,TGCAGCGTTGACCTTTCCTACTCAGCGGGAGGGGAGCTGTTTTTT,CSVDLSYSAGGELFF
TRBV7-2,TRBD1,few,TRBJ2-4,TGTGCCAGCAGCCCTGGGACAGAATACATTCAGTACTTC,CASSPGTEYIQYF
TRBV5-1,TRBD1,many,TRBJ1-2,TGTGCCAGCAGCTTAGGGACAGGCTATGGCTACACCTTC,CASSLGTGYGYTF
TRBV7-2,-,few,TRBJ2-5,TGTGCCAGCAGCGAGCGACGGGGCCTGGCCCAGTACTTC,CASSERRGLAQYF
TRBV29-1,-,many,TRBJ2-7,TGCAGCGTTGATGTTAGGGGGGAGCAGTACTTC,CSVDVRGEQYF
TRBV20-1,TRBD1,few,TRBJ1-2,TGCAGTGCTAGATCAGGGGGCGACTATGGCTACACCTTC,CSARSGGDYGYTF
TRBV19,-,many,TRBJ1-5,TGTGCCAGTAGTTCGACAGGACTAAGCAATCAGCCCCAGCATTTT,CASSSTGLSNQPQHF
TRBV10-3,-,-,TRBJ2-3,TGTGCCACCACCGACAGCGCCCATAGAGATACGCAGTATTTT,CATTDSAHRDTQYF
TRBV6-5,TRBD2,few,TRBJ2-7,TGTGCCAGCAGTTTTACTAGCGGGGGGCACGAGCAGTACTTC,CASSFTSGGHEQYF
TRBV5-1,TRBD2,many,TRBJ2-1,TGCGCCAGCAGCTTGGGGGGATATAGCGGGCCCTACAATGAGCAGTTCTTC,CASSLGGYSGPYNEQFF
TRBV9,-,-,TRBJ2-2,TGTGCCAGCAGCGTAGGCACGGTGAACACCGGGGAGCTGTTTTTT,CASSVGTVNTGELFF
TRBV6-2/TRBV6-3,-,-,TRBJ2-5,TGTGCCAGCAGCTTCTCGGGGTGGGGGACCCAGTACTTC,CASSFSGWGTQYF
TRBV20-1,-,few,TRBJ2-1,TGCAGCGCTCTTGGGGGGATAAGCTCCTACAATGAGCAGTTCTTC,CSALGGISSYNEQFF
TRBV7-2,-,-,TRBJ2-2,TGTGCCAGCAGCTCCTATTGGGGGGAAGGCGGGGAGCTGTTTTTT,CASSSYWGEGGELFF
TRBV3-1,TRBD1,-,TRBJ1-2,TGTGCCAGCAGGACCCTGACAGGGGAGGGCTACACCTTC,CASRTLTGEGYTF
TRBV4-3,-,-,TRBJ1-3,TGCGCCAGCAGCCAGGAAAGTTACTCTGGAAACACCATATATTTT,CASSQESYSGNTIYF
TRBV4-3,-,few,TRBJ2-2,TGCGCCAGCAGCCAGGCGGCGGGAACGTTCTTTGGGGAGCTGTTTTTT,CASSQAAGTFFGELFF
TRBV12-3/TRBV12-4,TRBD1,few,TRBJ1-3,TGTGCCAGCAGACCGGGACAGGGAACTTCAGACACCATATATTTT,CASRPGQGTSDTIYF
TRBV7-3,TRBD1,-,TRBJ2-3,TGTGCCAGCAGCTCCCAGGGGGCAGGGCCAGATACGCAGTATTTT,CASSSQGAGPDTQYF
TRBV20-1,-,-,TRBJ2-7,TGCAAATACGCCCTCTACGAGCAGTACTTC,CKYALYEQYF
TRBV27,TRBD1,once,TRBJ2-7,TGTGCCAGCAGTTTAGGACAGGGGATAGCCGAGCAGTACTTC,CASSLGQGIAEQYF
TRBV27,-,few,TRBJ1-5,TGTGCCAGCGCCGAGGGTCCTCGCAATCAGCCCCAGCATTTT,CASAEGPRNQPQHF
TRBV5-4,-,-,TRBJ2-1,TGTGCCAGCAGCTCTCCAAGGGGCGGACCCAATGAGCAGTTCTTC,CASSSPRGGPNEQFF
TRBV5-6,-,-,TRBJ2-7,TGTGCCAGCAGCTTGTTGGCTGTGGGGGGCCGGGCCTACGAGCAGTACTTC,CASSLLAVGGRAYEQYF